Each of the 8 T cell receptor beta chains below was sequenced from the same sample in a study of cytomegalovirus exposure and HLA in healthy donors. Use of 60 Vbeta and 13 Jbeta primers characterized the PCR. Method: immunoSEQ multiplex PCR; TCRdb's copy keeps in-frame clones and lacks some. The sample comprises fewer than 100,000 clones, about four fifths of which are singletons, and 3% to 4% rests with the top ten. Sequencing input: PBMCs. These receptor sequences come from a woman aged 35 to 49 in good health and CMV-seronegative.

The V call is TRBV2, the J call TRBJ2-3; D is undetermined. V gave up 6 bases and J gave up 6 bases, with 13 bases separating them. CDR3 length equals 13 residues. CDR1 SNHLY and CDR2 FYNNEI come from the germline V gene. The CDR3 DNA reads TGTGCCAGCAGGAGAAGGATGAGGGATACGCAGTATTTT. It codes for CASRRRMRDTQYF.

This chain's CDR3 is CASSPFPGNTEAFF. The CDR3 bases are TGTGCCAGCTCACCATTTCCGGGGAACACTGAAGCTTTCTTT. The rearrangement uses TRBV18 and TRBJ1-1; D gene ambiguous. CDR1 and CDR2 (germline): KGHSH, LQKENI. The V and J ends lost 2 bases and 1 base respectively, with 8 bases between them. CDR3 size: 14 residues.

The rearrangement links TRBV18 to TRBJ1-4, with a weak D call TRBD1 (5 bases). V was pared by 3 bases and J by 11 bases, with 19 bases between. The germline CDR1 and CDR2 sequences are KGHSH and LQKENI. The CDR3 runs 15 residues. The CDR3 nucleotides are TGTGCCAGCTCACCGGAAGGGCCGCGGGGGGTGAAACTGTTTTTT. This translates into CASSPEGPRGVKLFF. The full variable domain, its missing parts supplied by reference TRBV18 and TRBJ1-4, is NAGVMQNPRHLVRRRGQEARLRCSPMKGHSHVYWYRQLPEEGLKFMVYLQKENIIDESGMPKERFSAEFPKEGPSILRIQQVVRGDSAAYFCASSPEGPRGVKLFFGSGTQLSVL.

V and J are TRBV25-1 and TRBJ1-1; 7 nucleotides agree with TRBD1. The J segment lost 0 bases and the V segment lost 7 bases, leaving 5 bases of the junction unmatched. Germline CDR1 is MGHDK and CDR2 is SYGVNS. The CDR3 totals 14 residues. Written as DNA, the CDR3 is TGTGCCAGCATGCGGACAGGAATGAACACTGAAGCTTTCTTT. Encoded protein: CASMRTGMNTEAFF.

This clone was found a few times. Here the CDR3 reads CASRVGTGESNEQFF. Written as DNA, the CDR3 is TGTGCCAGCAGGGTGGGCACAGGGGAGAGCAATGAGCAGTTCTTC. V usage is TRBV6-1 and J usage is TRBJ2-1; 7 bases are a match to TRBD1. Germline V gives CDR1 MNHNS, CDR2 SASEGT. V shed 6 bases, J shed 6 bases, and the junction held 11 bases outside the gene matches. The CDR3 sequence is 15 residues long.

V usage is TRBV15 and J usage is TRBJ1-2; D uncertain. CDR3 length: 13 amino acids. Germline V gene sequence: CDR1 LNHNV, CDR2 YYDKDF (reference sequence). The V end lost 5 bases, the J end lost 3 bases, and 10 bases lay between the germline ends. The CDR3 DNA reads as TGTGCCACCAGCGTTAGACTGCACTATGGCTACACCTTC. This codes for CATSVRLHYGYTF.

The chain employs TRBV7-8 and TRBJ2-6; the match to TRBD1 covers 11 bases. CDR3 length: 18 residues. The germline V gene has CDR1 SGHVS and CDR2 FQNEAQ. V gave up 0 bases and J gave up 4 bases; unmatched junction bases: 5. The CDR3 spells CASSLADGQGAGANVLTF. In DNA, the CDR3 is TGTGCCAGCAGCTTAGCGGATGGACAGGGGGCCGGGGCCAACGTCCTGACTTTC.

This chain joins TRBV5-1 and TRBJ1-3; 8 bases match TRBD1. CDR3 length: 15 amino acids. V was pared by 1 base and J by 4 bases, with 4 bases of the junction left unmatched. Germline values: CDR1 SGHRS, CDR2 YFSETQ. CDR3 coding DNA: TGCGCCAGCAGCTTGCAGGGGGCAGGAGGAAACACCATATATTTT. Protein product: CASSLQGAGGNTIYF.